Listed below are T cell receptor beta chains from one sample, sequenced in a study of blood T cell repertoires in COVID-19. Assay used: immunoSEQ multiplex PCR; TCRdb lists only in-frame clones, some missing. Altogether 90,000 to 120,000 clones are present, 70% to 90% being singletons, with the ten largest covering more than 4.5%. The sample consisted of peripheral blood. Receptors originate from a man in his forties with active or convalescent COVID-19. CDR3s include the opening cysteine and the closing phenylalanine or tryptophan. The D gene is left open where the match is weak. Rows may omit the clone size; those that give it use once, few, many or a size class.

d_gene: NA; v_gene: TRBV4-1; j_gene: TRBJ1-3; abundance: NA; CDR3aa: CASSPGQSGNTIYF; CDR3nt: TGCGCCAGCAGCCCCGGACAGTCTGGAAACACCATATATTTT
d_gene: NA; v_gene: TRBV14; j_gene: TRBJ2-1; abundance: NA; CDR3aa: CASSPTSFNEQFF; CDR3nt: TGTGCCAGCAGCCCCACTAGCTTCAATGAGCAGTTCTTC
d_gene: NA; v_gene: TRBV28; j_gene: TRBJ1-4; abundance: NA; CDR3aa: CASSPRPLNEKLFF; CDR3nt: TGTGCCAGCAGCCCTAGGCCCCTAAATGAAAAACTGTTTTTT
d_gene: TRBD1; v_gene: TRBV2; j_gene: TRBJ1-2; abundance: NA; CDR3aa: CASSTSTGGSGYTF; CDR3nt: TGTGCCAGCAGTACTTCTACAGGGGGATCCGGCTACACCTTC
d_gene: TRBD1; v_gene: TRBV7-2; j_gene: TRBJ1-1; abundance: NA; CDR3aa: CASSPRTGMNTEAFF; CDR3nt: TGTGCCAGCAGTCCCCGGACAGGGATGAACACTGAAGCTTTCTTT
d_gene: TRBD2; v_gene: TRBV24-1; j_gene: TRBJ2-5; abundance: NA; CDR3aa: CATSDTSGGQETQYF; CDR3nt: TGTGCCACCAGTGATACCTCGGGGGGGCAAGAGACCCAGTACTTC
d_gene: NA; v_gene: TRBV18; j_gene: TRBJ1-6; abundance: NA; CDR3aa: CASHPATSSYNSPLHF; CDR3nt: TGTGCCAGCCATCCCGCCACGAGCTCCTATAATTCACCCCTCCACTTT
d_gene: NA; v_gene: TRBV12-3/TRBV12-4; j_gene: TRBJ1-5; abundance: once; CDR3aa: CASSPQGGQPQHF; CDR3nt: TGTGCCAGCAGTCCACAGGGCGGACAGCCCCAGCATTTT
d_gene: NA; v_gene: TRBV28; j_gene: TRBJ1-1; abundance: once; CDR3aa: CASSPQAGRMNTEAFF; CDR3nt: TGTGCCAGCAGTCCTCAGGCGGGCAGAATGAACACTGAAGCTTTCTTT
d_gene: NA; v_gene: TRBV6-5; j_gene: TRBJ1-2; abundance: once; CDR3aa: CASPNPNLGFNGYTF; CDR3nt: TGTGCCAGCCCGAACCCCAACTTGGGCTTTAATGGCTACACCTTC
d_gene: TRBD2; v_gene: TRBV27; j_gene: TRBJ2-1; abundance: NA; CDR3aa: CASSPGLAGNEQFF; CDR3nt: TGTGCCAGCAGTCCCGGACTAGCGGGTAATGAGCAGTTCTTC
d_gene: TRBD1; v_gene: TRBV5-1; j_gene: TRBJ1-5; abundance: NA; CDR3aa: CASSLGDSENQPQHF; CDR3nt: TGCGCCAGCAGCTTGGGGGACAGCGAGAATCAGCCCCAGCATTTT
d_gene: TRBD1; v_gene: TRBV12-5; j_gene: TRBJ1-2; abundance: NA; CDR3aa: CASGLTGGYGYTF; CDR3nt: TGTGCTAGTGGCCTAACAGGGGGCTATGGCTACACCTTC
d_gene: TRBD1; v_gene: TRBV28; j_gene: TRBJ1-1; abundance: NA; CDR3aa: CASIPGTGPNTEAFF; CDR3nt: TGTGCCAGCATTCCCGGGACAGGCCCGAACACTGAAGCTTTCTTT
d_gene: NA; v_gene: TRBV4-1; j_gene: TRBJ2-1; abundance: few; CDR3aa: CASSQGGGKWEDEQFF; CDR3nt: TGCGCCAGCAGCCAAGGTGGAGGTAAATGGGAGGATGAGCAGTTCTTC
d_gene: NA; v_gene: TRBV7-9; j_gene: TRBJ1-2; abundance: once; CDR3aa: CASSLGGGAGFGYTF; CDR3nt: TGTGCCAGCAGCTTAGGAGGGGGGGCAGGGTTCGGCTACACCTTC
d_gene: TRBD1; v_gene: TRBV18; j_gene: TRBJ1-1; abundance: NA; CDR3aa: CASSPGQENTEAFF; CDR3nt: TGTGCCAGCTCACCAGGACAGGAGAACACTGAAGCTTTCTTT
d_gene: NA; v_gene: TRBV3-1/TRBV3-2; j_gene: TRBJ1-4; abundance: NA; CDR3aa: CVPAANRGIREKLFF; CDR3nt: NA
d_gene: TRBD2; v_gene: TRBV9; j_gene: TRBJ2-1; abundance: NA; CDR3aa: CASSHTSDYNEQFF; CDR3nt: TGTGCCAGCAGCCACACTAGCGACTACAATGAGCAGTTCTTC
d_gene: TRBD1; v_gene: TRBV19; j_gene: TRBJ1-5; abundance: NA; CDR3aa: CASSIGGGTGNQPQHF; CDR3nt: TGTGCCAGTAGTATAGGGGGTGGGACAGGCAATCAGCCCCAGCATTTT
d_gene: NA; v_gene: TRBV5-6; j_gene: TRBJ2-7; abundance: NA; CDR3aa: CASSLNWFSSGTYEQYF; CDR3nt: TGTGCCAGCAGCTTGAACTGGTTTTCGTCGGGGACCTACGAGCAGTACTTC
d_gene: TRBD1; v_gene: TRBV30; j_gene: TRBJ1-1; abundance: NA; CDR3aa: CAWSVNRGITRAFF; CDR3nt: TGTGCCTGGAGTGTAAACAGGGGGATAACAAGAGCTTTCTTT
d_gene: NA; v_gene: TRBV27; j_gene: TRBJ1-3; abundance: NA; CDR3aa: CASSSTQGNTIYF; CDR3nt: TGTGCCAGCAGTTCGACACAGGGAAACACCATATATTTT
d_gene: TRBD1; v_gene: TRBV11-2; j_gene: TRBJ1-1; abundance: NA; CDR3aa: CASSLDRGSTEAFF; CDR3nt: TGTGCCAGCAGCTTAGACAGGGGGAGCACTGAAGCTTTCTTT
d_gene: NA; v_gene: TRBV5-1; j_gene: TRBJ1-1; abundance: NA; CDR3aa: CASSATGQNTEAFF; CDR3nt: TGCGCCAGCAGCGCTACGGGACAGAACACTGAAGCTTTCTTT
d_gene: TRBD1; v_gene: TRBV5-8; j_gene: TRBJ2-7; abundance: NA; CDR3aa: CASRAGTDSYEQYF; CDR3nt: TGTGCCAGCAGGGCCGGGACAGATTCCTACGAGCAGTACTTC
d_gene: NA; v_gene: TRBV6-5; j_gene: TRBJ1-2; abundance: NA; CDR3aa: CASRHLRGYGYTF; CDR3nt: TGTGCCAGTCGCCACCTACGGGGCTATGGCTACACCTTC
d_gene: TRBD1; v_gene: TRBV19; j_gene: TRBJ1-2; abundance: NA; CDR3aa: CASSTTGASSYGYTF; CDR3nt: TGTGCCAGTAGTACCACAGGGGCCTCTAGCTATGGCTACACCTTC
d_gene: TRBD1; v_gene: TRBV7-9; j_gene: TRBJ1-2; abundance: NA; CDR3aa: CASSPWEAGGGHGYTF; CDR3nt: TGTGCCAGCAGCCCTTGGGAGGCAGGGGGCGGACATGGCTACACCTTC
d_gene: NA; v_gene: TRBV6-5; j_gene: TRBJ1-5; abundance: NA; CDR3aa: CASSGGLLGNQPQHF; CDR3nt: TGTGCCAGCAGCGGAGGACTCTTGGGGAATCAGCCCCAGCATTTT
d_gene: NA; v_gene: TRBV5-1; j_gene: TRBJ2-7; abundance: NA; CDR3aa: CASSLGELSSGEQYF; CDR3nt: TGCGCCAGCAGCTTGGGGGAGCTGTCGTCCGGCGAGCAGTACTTC
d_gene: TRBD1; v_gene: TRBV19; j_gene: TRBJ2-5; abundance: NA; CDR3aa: CASSIMTGKETQYF; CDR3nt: TGTGCCAGTAGTATAATGACAGGGAAAGAGACCCAGTACTTC
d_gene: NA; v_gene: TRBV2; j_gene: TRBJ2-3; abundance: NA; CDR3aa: CASSEGLTDTQYF; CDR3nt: TGTGCCAGCAGTGAGGGCCTCACAGATACGCAGTATTTT
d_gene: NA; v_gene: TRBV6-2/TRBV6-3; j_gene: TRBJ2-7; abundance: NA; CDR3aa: CASSYSRYEQYF; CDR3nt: TGTGCCAGCAGTTACTCCCGCTACGAGCAGTACTTC
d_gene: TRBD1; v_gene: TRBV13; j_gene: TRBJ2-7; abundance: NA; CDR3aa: CASSFSSPWTGTSYEQYF; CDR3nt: TGTGCCAGCAGCTTTAGCTCCCCCTGGACAGGGACCTCCTACGAGCAGTACTTC
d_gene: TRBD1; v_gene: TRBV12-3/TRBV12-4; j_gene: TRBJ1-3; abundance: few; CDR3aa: CASSIDRVTIYF; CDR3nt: TGTGCCAGCAGTATCGACAGGGTCACCATATATTTT
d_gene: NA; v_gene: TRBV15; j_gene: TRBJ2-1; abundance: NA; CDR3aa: CATSGGQGRLAEGSREQFF; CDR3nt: TGTGCCACCAGCGGAGGACAGGGCCGACTAGCGGAGGGGTCAAGAGAGCAGTTCTTC
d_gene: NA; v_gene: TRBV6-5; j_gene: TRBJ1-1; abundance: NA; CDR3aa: CASKRKNTEAFF; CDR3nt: TGTGCCAGCAAGAGGAAGAACACTGAAGCTTTCTTT
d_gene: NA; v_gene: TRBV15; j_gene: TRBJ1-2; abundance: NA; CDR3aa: CATSSRWGDNGYTF; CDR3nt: TGTGCCACCAGCAGTCGGTGGGGGGATAATGGCTACACCTTC
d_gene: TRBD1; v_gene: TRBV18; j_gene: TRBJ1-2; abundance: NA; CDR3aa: CASSSGGQGANYGYTF; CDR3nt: TGTGCCAGCTCATCCGGCGGACAGGGGGCGAACTATGGCTACACCTTC
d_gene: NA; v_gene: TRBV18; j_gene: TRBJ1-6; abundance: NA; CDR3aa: CASSPNYYLNSGNSPLHF; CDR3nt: TGTGCCAGCTCACCAAACTATTACCTAAACTCAGGGAATTCACCCCTCCACTTT
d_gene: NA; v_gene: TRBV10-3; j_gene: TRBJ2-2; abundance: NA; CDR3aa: CAISESLASNTGELFF; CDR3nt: TGTGCCATCAGTGAGTCCCTAGCATCGAACACCGGGGAGCTGTTTTTT
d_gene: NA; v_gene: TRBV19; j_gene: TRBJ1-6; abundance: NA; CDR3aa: CASRFLGSLHF; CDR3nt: TGTGCCAGTAGGTTCCTTGGCTCCCTCCACTTT
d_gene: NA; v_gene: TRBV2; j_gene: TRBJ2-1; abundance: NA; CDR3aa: CASSEPFKGPEQFF; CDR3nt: TGTGCCAGCAGTGAACCTTTTAAGGGGCCCGAGCAGTTCTTC
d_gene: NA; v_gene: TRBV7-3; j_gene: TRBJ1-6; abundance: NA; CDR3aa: CASSPQGGFYNSPLHF; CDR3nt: TGTGCCAGCAGCCCCCAGGGAGGGTTCTATAATTCACCCCTCCACTTT
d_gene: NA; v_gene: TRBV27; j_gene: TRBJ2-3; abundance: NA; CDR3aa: CASSHYSTDTQYF; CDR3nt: TGTGCCAGCAGTCACTACTCCACAGATACGCAGTATTTT
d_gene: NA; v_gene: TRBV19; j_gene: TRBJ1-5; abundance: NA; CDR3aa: CASSIQDSNQPQHF; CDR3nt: TGTGCCAGTAGTATCCAGGATAGCAATCAGCCCCAGCATTTT
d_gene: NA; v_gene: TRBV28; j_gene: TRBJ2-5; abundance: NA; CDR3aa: CATSRSTQYF; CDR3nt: TGTGCCACCTCCAGGTCGACCCAGTACTTC
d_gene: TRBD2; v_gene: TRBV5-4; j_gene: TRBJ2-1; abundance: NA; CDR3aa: CASSLGGLAGEDEQFF; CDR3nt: TGTGCCAGCAGCCTTGGGGGACTAGCGGGAGAGGATGAGCAGTTCTTC
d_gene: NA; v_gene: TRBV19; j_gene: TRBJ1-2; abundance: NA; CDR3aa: CASRYEYYGYTF; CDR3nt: TGTGCCAGTAGGTACGAGTACTATGGCTACACCTTC
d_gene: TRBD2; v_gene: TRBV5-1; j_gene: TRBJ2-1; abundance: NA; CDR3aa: CASSSRTSEDEQFF; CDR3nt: TGCGCCAGCAGCTCTCGGACTAGCGAAGATGAGCAGTTCTTC
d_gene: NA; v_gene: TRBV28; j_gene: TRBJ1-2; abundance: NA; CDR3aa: CASSLPPPRYGYTF; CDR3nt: TGTGCCAGCAGTCTCCCGCCCCCTAGGTATGGCTACACCTTC